This T cell receptor beta chain was recovered during a study of vaccination and CD4 T cells after COVID-19. This sample's treatment: approximately 10-day PBMC culture with coronavirus spike peptide pools or control peptides (ViraFEST assay). Samples of CD4+ T cells were obtained from the unexposed donor before the COVID-19 pandemic (2011-2018). After removal of 0 bases from V and 9 bases from J, the junction contained 9 bases not matched to a gene. Germline V gives CDR1 SGHRS, CDR2 YFSETQ. CDR3 length: 16 residues. The Oncomine TCR Beta short-read assay was what sequenced the DNA obtained from cultured CD4+ T cells. TCRdb ran MiXCR on the PCR reads and lists one entry per CDR3 protein. The sample holds around 9,000 distinct CDR3 sequences, more than 30% seen once. Concerning this clonotype: Antigen specificity is unknown.

The chain recombines TRBV5-1 with TRBJ2-1; 10 nucleotides line up with TRBD1. Sequenced: CD4+ T cells from blood, cultured in vitro. The receptor was isolated from a human donor in good health. DNA of the CDR3: TGCGCCAGCAGCTTGGGGGGACAGGGGTTAGCAGCTGAGCAGTTCTTC. It specifies CASSLGGQGLAAEQFF.